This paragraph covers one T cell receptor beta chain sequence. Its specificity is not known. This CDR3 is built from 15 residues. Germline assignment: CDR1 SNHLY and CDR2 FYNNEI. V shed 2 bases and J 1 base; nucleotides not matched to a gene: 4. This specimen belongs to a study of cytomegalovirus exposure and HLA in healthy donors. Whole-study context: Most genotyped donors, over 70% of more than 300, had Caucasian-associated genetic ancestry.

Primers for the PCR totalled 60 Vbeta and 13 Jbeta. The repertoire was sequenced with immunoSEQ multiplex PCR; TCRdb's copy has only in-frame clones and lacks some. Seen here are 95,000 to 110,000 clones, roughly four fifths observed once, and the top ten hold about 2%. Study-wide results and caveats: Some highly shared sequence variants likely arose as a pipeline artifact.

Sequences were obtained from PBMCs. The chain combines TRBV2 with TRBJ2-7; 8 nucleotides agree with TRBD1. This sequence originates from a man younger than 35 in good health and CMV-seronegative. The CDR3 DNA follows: TGTGCCAGCAGTGAAAGGAGGACAGGGTCCTACGAGCAGTACTTC. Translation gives CASSERRTGSYEQYF.